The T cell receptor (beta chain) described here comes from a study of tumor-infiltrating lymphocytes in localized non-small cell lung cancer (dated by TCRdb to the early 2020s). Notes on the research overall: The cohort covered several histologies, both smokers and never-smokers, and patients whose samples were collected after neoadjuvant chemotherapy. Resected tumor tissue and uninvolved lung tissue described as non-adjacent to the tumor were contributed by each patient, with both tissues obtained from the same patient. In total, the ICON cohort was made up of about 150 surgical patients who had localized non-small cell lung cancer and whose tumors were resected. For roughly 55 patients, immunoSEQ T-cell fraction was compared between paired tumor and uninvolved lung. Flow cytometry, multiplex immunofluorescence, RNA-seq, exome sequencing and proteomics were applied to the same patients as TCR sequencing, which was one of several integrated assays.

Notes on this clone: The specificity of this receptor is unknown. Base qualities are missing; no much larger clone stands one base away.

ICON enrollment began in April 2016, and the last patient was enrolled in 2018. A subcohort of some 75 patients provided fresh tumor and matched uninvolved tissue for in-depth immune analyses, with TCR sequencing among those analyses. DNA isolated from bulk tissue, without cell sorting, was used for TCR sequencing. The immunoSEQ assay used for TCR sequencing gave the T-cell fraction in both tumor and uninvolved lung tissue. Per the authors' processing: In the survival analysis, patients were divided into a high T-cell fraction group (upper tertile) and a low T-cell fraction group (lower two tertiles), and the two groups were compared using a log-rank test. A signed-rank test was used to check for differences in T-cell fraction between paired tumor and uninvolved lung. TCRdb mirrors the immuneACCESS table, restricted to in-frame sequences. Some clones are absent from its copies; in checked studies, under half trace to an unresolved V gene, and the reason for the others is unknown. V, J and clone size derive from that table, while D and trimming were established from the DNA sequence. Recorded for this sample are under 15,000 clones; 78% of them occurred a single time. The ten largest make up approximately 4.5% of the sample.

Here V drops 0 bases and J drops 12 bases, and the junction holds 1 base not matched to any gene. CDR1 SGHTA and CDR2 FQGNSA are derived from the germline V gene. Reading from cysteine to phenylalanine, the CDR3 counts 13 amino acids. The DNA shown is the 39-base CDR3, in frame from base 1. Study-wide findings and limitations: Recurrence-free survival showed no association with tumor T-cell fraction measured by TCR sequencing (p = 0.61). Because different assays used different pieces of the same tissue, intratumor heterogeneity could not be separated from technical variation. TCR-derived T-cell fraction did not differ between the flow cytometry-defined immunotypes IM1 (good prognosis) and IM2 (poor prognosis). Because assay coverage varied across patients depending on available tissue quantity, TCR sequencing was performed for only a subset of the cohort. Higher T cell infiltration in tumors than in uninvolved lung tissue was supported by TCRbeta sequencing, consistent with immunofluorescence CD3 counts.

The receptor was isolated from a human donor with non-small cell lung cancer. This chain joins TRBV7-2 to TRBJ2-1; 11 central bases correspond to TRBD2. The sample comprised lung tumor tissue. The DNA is TGTGCCAGCAGCTTAGCTAGCGGGGGGGGGCAGTTCTTC. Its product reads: CASSLASGGGQFF.